The text below deals with one T cell receptor (beta chain). The data were taken from a study of blood T cell repertoires in COVID-19. With V trimmed by 2 bases and J by 9 bases, 7 bases remained unmatched. Germline assignment: CDR1 SGHDT and CDR2 YYEEEE. The CDR3 length is 14 residues. Here immunoSEQ multiplex PCR was the method, and the copy in TCRdb shows in-frame clones only, minus some. The sample yields roughly 150,000 clones, 60% to 85% seen once. The TCR originated in a man aged 45-65 years with active or convalescent COVID-19. The V call is TRBV5-6, the J call TRBJ2-2, with 7 bases matching TRBD1. Sample: peripheral blood. DNA of the CDR3: TGTGCCAGCAGCTTCACAGGGGTATTCCGGGAGCTGTTTTTT. Residues: CASSFTGVFRELFF.